This T cell receptor beta chain was identified in a study of OX40 agonist ivuxolimab in advanced cancers. Study as a whole: There were three patients with partial responses, one having hepatocellular carcinoma and two cutaneous melanoma.

CDR1 and CDR2 (germline): SGHKS, YYEKEE (reference sequence). The CDR3 extends over 15 amino acids. V was clipped by 4 bases and J by 0 bases; unmatched bases: 1. TCRdb's copy holds only in-frame clones and misses some; the assay was immunoSEQ multiplex PCR. This sample yields fewer than 90,000 clones, of which 85% to 90% are seen a single time; approximately 8.4% belongs to the top ten. The chain has TRBV5-5 and TRBJ2-1; 10 nucleotides match TRBD2. The TCR was taken from an adult with an advanced solid tumor such as melanoma, head and neck, liver or kidney cancer. The material was CD4+ or CD8+ T cells sorted from blood, obtained in a trial of the OX40 agonist ivuxolimab. The CDR3 loop is CASSPSGSSYNEQFF. In nucleotides, the CDR3 is TGTGCCAGCAGCCCTAGCGGGAGCTCCTACAATGAGCAGTTCTTC.